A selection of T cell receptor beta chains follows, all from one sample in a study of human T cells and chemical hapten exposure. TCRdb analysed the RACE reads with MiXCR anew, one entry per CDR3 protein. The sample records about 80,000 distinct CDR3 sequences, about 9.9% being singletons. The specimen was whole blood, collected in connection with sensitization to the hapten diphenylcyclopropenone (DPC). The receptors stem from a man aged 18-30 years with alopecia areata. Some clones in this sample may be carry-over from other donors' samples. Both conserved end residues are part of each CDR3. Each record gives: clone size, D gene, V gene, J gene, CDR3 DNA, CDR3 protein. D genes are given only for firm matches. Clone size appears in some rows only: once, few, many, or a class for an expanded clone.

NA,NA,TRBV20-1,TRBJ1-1,TGCAGTGCTAGAGGGGGCAACACTGAAGCTTTCTTT,CSARGGNTEAFF
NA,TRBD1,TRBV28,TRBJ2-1,TGTGCCAGCAGTTTACCGGACAGGGCTAATGAGCAGTTCTTC,CASSLPDRANEQFF
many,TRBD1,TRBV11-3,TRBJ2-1,TGTGCCAGCAGCGGAAGAACAGGGGGCTTCTACAATGAGCAGTTCTTC,CASSGRTGGFYNEQFF
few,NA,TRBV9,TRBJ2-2,TGTGCCAGCAGCGTAACATACAGTACCGGGGAGCTGTTTTTT,CASSVTYSTGELFF
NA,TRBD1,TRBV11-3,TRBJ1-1,TGTGCCAGCAGCGCAAGAGGGGGCTCCACTGAAGCTTTCTTT,CASSARGGSTEAFF
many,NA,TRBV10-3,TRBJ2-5,TGTGCCATCAGTGACAGCGAAGAGACCCAGTACTTC,CAISDSEETQYF
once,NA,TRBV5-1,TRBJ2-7,TGCGCCAGCAGCTTGGATGGTAGTCCCTACGAGCAGTACTTC,CASSLDGSPYEQYF
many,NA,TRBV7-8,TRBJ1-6,TGTGCCAGCAGCCCCTCGAGGACCTCCGGGACAATCTATAATTCACCCCTCCACTTT,CASSPSRTSGTIYNSPLHF
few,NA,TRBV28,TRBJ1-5,TGTGCCAGCAGTAGTAGTAAGCCCCAGCATTTT,CASSSSKPQHF
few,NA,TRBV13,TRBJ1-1,TGTGCCAGCAGCTTCTCCGTCGGCAAGGAGGCTTTCTTT,CASSFSVGKEAFF
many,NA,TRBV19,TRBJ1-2,TGTGCCAGGATATGGGGCTACACCTTC,CARIWGYTF
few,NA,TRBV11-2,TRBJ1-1,TGTGCCAGCAGCTTAGATCCGGTGAACACTGAAGCTTTCTTT,CASSLDPVNTEAFF
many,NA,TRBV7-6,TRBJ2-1,TGTGCCAGCAGCTTCTGGCCGGGACCCAATGAGCAGTTCTTC,CASSFWPGPNEQFF
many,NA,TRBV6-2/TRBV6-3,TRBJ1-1,TGTGCCAGCAGTTACAGGGATGGTAACCCTGAAGCTTTCTTT,CASSYRDGNPEAFF
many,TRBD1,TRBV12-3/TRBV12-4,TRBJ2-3,TGTGCCAGCACCCGAGCGGACAGGTCGCGCACAGATACGCAGTATTTT,CASTRADRSRTDTQYF
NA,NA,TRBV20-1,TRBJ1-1,TGCAGTGCTGGGTGGAACACTGAAGCTTTCTTT,CSAGWNTEAFF
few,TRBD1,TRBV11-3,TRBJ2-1,TGTGCCAGCAGCTCCTCCGGGACAGGGACTATAGGCTACAATGAGCAGTTCTTC,CASSSSGTGTIGYNEQFF
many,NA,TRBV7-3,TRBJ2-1,TGTGCCAGCAGCTTAACCCCAACCGTGGGGGCCAATGAGCAGTTCTTC,CASSLTPTVGANEQFF